There are a few counts of the clone carrying this T cell receptor (beta chain). Profiling relied on immunoSEQ multiplex PCR, and the TCRdb table lists in-frame clones only, not all of them. Of approximately 150,000 clones listed, 70% to 85% are singletons. This specimen belongs to a study of blood T cell repertoires in COVID-19. V trimming: 7 bases; J trimming: 5 bases; junction bases outside the gene matches: 28. Germline CDR1 and CDR2: KGHDR and SFDVKD. The CDR3 sequence is 21 residues long. The sequence was obtained from a woman aged 50 to 60 in a cohort sampled during active or convalescent COVID-19. The sequenced material came from peripheral blood. This chain links TRBV24-1 with TRBJ2-4; 7 bases are a match to TRBD2. In DNA form, the CDR3 reads TGTGCCACCAGAGGAGCTAGCGGCCCCAGAGGAACCTCGGGGGTCGAAAACATTCAGTACTTC. As protein: CATRGASGPRGTSGVENIQYF.